This T cell receptor beta chain was captured in a study of blood T cells in healthy people across ages. It was with a sample-barcoded 5' primer and a J-beta primer mix that a second PCR of roughly 6 to 12 cycles was run. TCRdb called the 5' RACE reads again in MiXCR, with one record for every CDR3 protein. The table lists 1.5 million to 2 million distinct CDR3 sequences, roughly 49% of them singletons. The TCR sequence derives from a woman between 35 and 50 years old in good health. Sequencing used blood.

CDR3: CASSLARTGPNYEQYF. In DNA, the CDR3 is TGTGCCAGCAGCTTAGCGAGGACAGGTCCGAACTACGAGCAGTACTTC. This chain links TRBV11-2 with TRBJ2-5, with 7 nucleotides matching TRBD1. Gene TRBJ2-7 matches the end of the DNA better, so the J call may be wrong. Germline CDR1 SGHAT, CDR2 FQNNGV. CDR3 size: 16 residues.